The 4 T cell receptor beta chains below come from one sample, sequenced in a study of cytomegalovirus exposure and HLA in healthy donors. Primers included in the PCR were 60 Vbeta and 13 Jbeta primers. Here immunoSEQ multiplex PCR was the method, and the copy in TCRdb shows in-frame clones only, minus some. Of approximately 300,000 clones in the sample, about 83% are singletons; the top ten hold approximately 2%. The sample comprised PBMCs. The receptors were gathered from a woman between 40 and 50 years old in good health and CMV-seropositive.

The chain links TRBV7-8 to TRBJ2-7, with TRBD2 matching over 12 bases. The CDR3 covers 13 residues. J lost 12 bases, V lost 3 bases, and 6 bases had no gene match. Germline V lookup: CDR1 SGHVS, CDR2 FQNEAQ. The CDR3 coding sequence is TGTGCCAGCAGCTTGATGACTAGCGGGAGTTTGTACTTC. It translates to CASSLMTSGSLYF.

The chain combines TRBV7-9 with TRBJ1-4, with 10 bases identical to TRBD1. The CDR3 runs to 17 residues. Trimming at V came to 5 bases and at J to 3 bases, leaving 9 bases not matched to a gene. Germline CDR1 is SEHNR and CDR2 is FQNEAQ (reference sequence). The CDR3 loop is CASSDGTGVFANEKLFF. The CDR3 DNA sequence: TGTGCCAGCAGCGACGGGACAGGGGTATTCGCTAATGAAAAACTGTTTTTT.

The chain couples TRBV28 to TRBJ1-2; D is ambiguous. V dropped 4 bases and J dropped 8 bases, with 20 bases sitting between them. The CDR3 totals 15 residues. Germline V CDR1 and CDR2: MDHEN, SYDVKM. The CDR3: CASSSWEATLPGYTF. CDR3 coding DNA: TGTGCCAGCAGTTCCTGGGAGGCGACGTTGCCCGGCTACACCTTC.

This chain joins TRBV7-7 and TRBJ2-5, with 9 bases aligning to TRBD2. Looked up from germline, CDR1 is SSHAT and CDR2 is FNYEAQ (reference sequence). The CDR3 consists of 16 residues. Trimming took 1 base from V and 5 from J; bases not matched to a gene: 8. The CDR3 coding sequence is TGTGCCAGCAGCTTAGGTCTAGCGGGGCCACGGGAGACCCAGTACTTC. This gives the protein CASSLGLAGPRETQYF.